The next 10 T cell receptor beta chains were all read from a single sample in a study of blood T cell repertoires in COVID-19. The data were produced by immunoSEQ multiplex PCR, yet TCRdb's version contains in-frame clones alone and is incomplete. The sample carries about 350,000 clones, approximately 90% recorded once. The sample consisted of peripheral blood. Every receptor here comes from a man aged 25-45 years with COVID-19, enrolled during active disease.

V is TRBV12-3 or TRBV12-4 and J is TRBJ1-2, with D perhaps TRBD1 (5 bases). This CDR3 comprises 13 residues. V gave up 2 bases and J gave up 6 bases, with 10 bases separating them. CDR3 nucleotide sequence: TGTGCCAGCAGTTTAAGGGGCGACGATGGCTACACCTTC. Encoded protein: CASSLRGDDGYTF.

This chain links TRBV7-9 with TRBJ2-3, with TRBD1 matching over 8 bases. V trimming: 1 base; J trimming: 1 base; junction bases outside the gene matches: 10. CDR1 is SEHNR, CDR2 FQNEAQ, per germline (reference sequence). The CDR3 loop spans 18 amino acids. CDR3: CASSLVGQGTAGTDTQYF. CDR3 sequence (DNA): TGTGCCAGCAGCTTAGTTGGACAGGGCACAGCGGGCACAGATACGCAGTATTTT.

The chain has TRBV4-3 and TRBJ2-3; the D is unclear. This CDR3 contains 17 residues. The germline CDR1 and CDR2 sequences are LGHNA and YSLEER. Trimming left V 1 base short and J 4 bases short, with 18 bases between. CDR3 sequence (DNA): TGCGCCAGCAGCCAAGGTCTAGGCCCCCAGCGTTCAGATACGCAGTATTTT. Protein sequence: CASSQGLGPQRSDTQYF.

V usage is TRBV6-5 and J usage is TRBJ1-5, with TRBD1 identical over 8 bases. Germline CDR1 MNHEY, CDR2 SVGAGI. The ends lost 6 bases at V and 6 bases at J; junction bases unmatched: 4. The CDR3 spans 13 residues. CDR3 protein: CASSSDRGQPQHF. DNA of the CDR3: TGTGCCAGCAGCAGCGACAGGGGTCAGCCCCAGCATTTT.

The genes are TRBV15 and TRBJ2-7, with TRBD2 matching 9 bases. The CDR3 sequence is 14 residues long. Looked up from germline, CDR1 is LNHNV and CDR2 is YYDKDF (reference sequence). Trimming took 2 bases from V and 9 from J; bases not matched to a gene: 8. The CDR3 DNA reads TGTGCCACCAGCAGACTTAGACTAGCGGAAGTGCAGTACTTC. Translation: CATSRLRLAEVQYF.

The V and J genes are TRBV4-1 and TRBJ1-3; perhaps TRBD1 as D (6 bases). The CDR3 runs to 17 residues. V was shortened by 0 bases and J by 0 bases, with 12 bases between the two germline ends. CDR1 is MGHRA and CDR2 is YSYEKL in the germline V gene. The CDR3 protein is CASSQDPTGYSGNTIYF. DNA of the CDR3: TGCGCCAGCAGCCAAGATCCGACAGGATACTCTGGAAACACCATATATTTT.

The chain couples TRBV5-4 to TRBJ1-2; maybe TRBD1 (5 bases). V dropped 3 bases and J dropped 4 bases, with 16 bases sitting between them. Per germline, CDR1 SGHNT and CDR2 YYREEE (reference sequence). The CDR3 sequence is 15 residues long. CDR3 amino acids: CASSSEWQGGYGYTF. CDR3 sequence (DNA): TGTGCCAGCAGCTCGGAGTGGCAGGGCGGCTATGGCTACACCTTC.

The chain carries TRBV7-3 and TRBJ2-2; D might be TRBD2 (6 bases). Trimming removed 3 bases from V and 5 bases from J, with 10 bases in between. The CDR3 loop spans 14 amino acids. From germline, CDR1 is SGHTA and CDR2 FQGTGA. CDR3: CASSFGSGTGELFF. The DNA of the CDR3 is TGTGCCAGCAGCTTCGGGAGTGGTACCGGGGAGCTGTTTTTT.

The chain employs TRBV27 and TRBJ2-1; D might be TRBD1 (5 bases). Trimming took off 2 bases at V and 4 bases at J, with 18 bases between the two ends. Germline V gene data show CDR1 as MNHEY and CDR2 as SMNVEV (reference sequence). The CDR3 loop spans 17 amino acids. CDR3 residues: CASSLRPGRVRYNEQFF. In DNA, the CDR3 is TGTGCCAGCAGTTTACGTCCAGGCAGGGTCAGGTACAATGAGCAGTTCTTC.

This clone occurred once. The chain employs TRBV6-5 and TRBJ1-1; TRBD1 matches at 9 bases. This CDR3 is 15 amino acids long. Germline V gene lookup returns CDR1 MNHEY and CDR2 SVGAGI. With V trimmed by 8 bases and J by 1 base, 8 bases remained unmatched. The CDR3 coding sequence is TGTGCCAGCGTCACAGGGGGCGCGGGGAACACTGAAGCTTTCTTT. Amino acids: CASVTGGAGNTEAFF.